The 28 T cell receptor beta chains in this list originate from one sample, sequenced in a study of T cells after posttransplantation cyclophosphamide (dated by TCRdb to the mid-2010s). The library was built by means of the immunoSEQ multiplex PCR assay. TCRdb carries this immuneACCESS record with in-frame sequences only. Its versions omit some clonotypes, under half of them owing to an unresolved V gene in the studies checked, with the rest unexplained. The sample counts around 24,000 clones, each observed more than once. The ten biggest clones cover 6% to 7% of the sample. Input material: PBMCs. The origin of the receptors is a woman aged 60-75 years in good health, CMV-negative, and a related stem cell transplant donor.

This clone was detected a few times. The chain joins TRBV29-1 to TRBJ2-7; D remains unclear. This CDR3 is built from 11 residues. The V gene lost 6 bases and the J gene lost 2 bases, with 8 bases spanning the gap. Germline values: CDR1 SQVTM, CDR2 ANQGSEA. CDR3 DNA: TGCAGCGTCTACAGTGCCTACGAGCAGTACTTC. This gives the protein CSVYSAYEQYF.

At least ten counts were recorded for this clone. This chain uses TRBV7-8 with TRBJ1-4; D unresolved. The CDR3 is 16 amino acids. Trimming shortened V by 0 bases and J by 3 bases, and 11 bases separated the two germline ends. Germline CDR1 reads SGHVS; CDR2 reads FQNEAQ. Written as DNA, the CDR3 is TGTGCCAGCAGCTTAGCTTGGAGGCCGGCTAATGAAAAACTGTTTTTT. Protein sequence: CASSLAWRPANEKLFF.

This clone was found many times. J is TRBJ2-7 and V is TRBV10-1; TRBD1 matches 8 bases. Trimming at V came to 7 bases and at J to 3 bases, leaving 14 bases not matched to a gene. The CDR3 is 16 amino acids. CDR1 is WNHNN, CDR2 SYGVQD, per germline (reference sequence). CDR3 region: CASKHLWDRLYYEQYF. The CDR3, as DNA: TGCGCCAGCAAGCATCTCTGGGACAGGTTATACTACGAGCAGTACTTC.

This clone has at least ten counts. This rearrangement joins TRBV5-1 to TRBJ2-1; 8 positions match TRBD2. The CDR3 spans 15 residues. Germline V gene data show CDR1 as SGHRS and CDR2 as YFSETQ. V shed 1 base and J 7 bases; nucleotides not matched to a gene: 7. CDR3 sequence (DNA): TGCGCCAGCAGCTTGTCGTTAGCGGGATCAAATGAGCAGTTCTTC. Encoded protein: CASSLSLAGSNEQFF.

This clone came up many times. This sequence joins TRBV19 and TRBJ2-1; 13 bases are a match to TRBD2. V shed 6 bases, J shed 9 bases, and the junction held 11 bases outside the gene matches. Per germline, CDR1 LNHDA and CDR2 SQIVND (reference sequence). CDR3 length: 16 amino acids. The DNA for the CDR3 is TGTGCCAGTAGACCACGAGGACTAGCGGGAGTGGCTGAGCAGTTCTTC. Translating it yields CASRPRGLAGVAEQFF.

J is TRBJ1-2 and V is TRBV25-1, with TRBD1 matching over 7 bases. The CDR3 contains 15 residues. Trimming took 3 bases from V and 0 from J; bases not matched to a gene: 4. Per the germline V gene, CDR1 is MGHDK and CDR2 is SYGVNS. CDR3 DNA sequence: TGTGCCAGCAGTGAGCGACAGGGAGCTAACTATGGCTACACCTTC. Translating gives CASSERQGANYGYTF.

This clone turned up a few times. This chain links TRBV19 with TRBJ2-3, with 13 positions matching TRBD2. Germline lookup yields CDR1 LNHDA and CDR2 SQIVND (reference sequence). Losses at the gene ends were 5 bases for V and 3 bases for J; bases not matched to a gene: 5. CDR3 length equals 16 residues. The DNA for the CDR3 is TGTGCCAGTAGTGCGGGACTAGCGGGGATGACAGATACGCAGTATTTT. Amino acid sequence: CASSAGLAGMTDTQYF.

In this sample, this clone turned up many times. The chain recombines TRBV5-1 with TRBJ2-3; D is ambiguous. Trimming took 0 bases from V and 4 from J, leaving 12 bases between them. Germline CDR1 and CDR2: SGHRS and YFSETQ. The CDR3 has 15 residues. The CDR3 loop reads CASSLGGPYADTQYF. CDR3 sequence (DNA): TGCGCCAGCAGCTTGGGAGGCCCCTATGCAGATACGCAGTATTTT.

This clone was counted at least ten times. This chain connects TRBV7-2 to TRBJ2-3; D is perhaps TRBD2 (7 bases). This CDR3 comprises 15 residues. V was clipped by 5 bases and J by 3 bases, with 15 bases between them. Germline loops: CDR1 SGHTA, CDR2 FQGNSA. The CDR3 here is CASSPDGGPTDTQYF. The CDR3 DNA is TGTGCCAGCAGCCCCGACGGGGGGCCTACAGATACGCAGTATTTT.

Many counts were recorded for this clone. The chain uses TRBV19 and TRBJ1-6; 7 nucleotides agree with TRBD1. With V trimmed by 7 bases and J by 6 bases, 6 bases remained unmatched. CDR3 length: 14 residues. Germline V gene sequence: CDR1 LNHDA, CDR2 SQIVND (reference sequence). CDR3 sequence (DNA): TGTGCCAGTACCCACAGGGGCGGTAATTCACCCCTCCACTTT. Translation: CASTHRGGNSPLHF. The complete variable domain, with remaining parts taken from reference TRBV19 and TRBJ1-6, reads DGGITQSPKYLFRKEGQNVTLSCEQNLNHDAMYWYRQDPGQGLRLIYYSQIVNDFQKGDIAEGYSVSREKKESFPLTVTSAQKNPTAFYLCASTHRGGNSPLHFGNGTRLTVT.

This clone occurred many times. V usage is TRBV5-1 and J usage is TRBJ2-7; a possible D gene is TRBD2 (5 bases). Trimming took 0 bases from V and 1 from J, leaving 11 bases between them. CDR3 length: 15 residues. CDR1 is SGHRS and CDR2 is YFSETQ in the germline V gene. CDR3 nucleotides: TGCGCCAGCAGCTTGGACGGGATTAGTTCCTACGAGCAGTACTTC. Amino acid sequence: CASSLDGISSYEQYF.

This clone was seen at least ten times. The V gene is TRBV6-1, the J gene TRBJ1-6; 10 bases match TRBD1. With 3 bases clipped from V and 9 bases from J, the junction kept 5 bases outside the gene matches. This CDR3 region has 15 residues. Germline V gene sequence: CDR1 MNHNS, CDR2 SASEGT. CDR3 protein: CASSEKRTGGSPLHF. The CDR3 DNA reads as TGTGCCAGCAGTGAGAAGAGGACAGGGGGTTCACCCCTCCACTTT.

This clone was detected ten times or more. This CDR3 reads CATPGRTGLGEAFF. CDR3 nucleotide sequence: TGTGCCACCCCAGGAAGGACAGGCCTGGGGGAAGCTTTCTTT. The gene calls are TRBV2 and TRBJ1-1; 7 bases agree with TRBD1. V trimming: 10 bases; J trimming: 8 bases; junction bases outside the gene matches: 16. CDR3 length: 14 residues. Germline CDR1 reads SNHLY; CDR2 reads FYNNEI.

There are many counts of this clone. The CDR3 coding sequence is TGTGCCAGCAGCTTGGGGGGGCTAGATTCCTACGAGCAGTACGTC. This encodes CASSLGGLDSYEQYV. This chain connects TRBV5-4 to TRBJ2-7, with D perhaps matching TRBD1 (6 bases). Germline CDR1 and CDR2: SGHNT and YYREEE (reference sequence). V was cut by 0 bases and J by 1 base, with 11 bases left in between. There are 15 residues in the CDR3.

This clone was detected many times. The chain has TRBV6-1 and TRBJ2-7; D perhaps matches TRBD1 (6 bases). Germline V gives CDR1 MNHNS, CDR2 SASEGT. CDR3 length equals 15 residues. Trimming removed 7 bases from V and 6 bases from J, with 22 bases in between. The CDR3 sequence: CASTQGVGGRGEQYF. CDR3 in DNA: TGTGCCAGCACCCAAGGGGTAGGGGGACGGGGCGAGCAGTACTTC.

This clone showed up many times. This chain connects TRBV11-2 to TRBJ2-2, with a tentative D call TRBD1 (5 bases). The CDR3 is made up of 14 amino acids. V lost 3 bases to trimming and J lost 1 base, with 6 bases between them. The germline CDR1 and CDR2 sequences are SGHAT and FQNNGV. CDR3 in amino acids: CASSFGQNTGELFF. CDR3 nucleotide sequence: TGTGCCAGCAGCTTCGGACAGAACACCGGGGAGCTGTTTTTT.

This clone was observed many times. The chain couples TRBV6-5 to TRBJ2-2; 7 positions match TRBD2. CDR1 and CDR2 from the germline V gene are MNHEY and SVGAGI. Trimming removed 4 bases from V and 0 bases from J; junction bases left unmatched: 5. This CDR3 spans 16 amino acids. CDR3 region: CASSLRGGANTGELFF. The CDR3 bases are TGTGCCAGCAGTTTACGCGGGGGAGCGAACACCGGGGAGCTGTTTTTT.

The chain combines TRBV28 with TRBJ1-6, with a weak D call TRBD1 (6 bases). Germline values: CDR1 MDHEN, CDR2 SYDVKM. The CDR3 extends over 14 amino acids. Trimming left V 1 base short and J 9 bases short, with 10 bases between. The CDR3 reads CASSLLGAGSPLHF. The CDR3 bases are TGTGCCAGCAGTTTATTGGGGGCTGGTTCACCCCTCCACTTT.

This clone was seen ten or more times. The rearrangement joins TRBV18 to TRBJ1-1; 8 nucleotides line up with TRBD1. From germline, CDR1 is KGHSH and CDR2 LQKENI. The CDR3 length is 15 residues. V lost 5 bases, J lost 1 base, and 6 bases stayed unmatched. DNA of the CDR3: TGTGCCAGCTCAAGATCGGGACAGGCGAACACTGAAGCTTTCTTT. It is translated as CASSRSGQANTEAFF.

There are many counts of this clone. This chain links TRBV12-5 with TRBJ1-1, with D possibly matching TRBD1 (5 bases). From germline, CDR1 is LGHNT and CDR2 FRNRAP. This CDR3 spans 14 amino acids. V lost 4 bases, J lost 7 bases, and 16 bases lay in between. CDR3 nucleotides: TGTGCTAGTGGTTCCCGGGGAGGGGAGGGTGAAGCTTTCTTT. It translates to CASGSRGGEGEAFF.

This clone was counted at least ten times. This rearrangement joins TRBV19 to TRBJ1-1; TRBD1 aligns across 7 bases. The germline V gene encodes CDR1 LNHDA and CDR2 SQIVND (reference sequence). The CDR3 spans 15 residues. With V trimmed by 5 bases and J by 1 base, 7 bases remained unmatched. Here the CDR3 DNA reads TGTGCCAGTAGTTTATACACAGGGGCGAACACTGAAGCTTTCTTT. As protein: CASSLYTGANTEAFF.

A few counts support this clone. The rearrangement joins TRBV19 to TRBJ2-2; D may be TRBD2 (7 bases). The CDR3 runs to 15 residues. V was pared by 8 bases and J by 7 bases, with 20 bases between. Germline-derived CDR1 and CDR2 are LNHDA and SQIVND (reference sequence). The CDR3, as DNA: TGTGCCAGTTGCCCCACAGGGAGGGGGTTCGGGGAGCTGTTTTTT. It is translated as CASCPTGRGFGELFF.

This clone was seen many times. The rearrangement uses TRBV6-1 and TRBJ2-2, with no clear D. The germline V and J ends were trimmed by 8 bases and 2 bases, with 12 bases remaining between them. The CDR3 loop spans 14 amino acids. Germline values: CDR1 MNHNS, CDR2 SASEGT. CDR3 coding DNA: TGTGCCAGCCTGGAACAGCAAAACACCGGGGAGCTGTTTTTT. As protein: CASLEQQNTGELFF.

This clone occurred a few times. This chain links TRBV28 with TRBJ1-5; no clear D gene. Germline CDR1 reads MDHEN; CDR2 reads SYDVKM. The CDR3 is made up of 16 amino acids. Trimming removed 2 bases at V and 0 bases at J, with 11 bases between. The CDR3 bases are TGTGCCAGCAGTTTAGTTGCCCTAGGTAGCAATCAGCCCCAGCATTTT. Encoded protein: CASSLVALGSNQPQHF.

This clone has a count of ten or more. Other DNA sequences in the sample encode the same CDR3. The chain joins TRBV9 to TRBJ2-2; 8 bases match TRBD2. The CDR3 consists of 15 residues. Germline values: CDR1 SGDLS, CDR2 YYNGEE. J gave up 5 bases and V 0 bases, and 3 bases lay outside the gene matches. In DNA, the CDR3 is TGTGCCAGCAGCGTAGACGGGAGGGGGACCGGGGAGCTGTTTTTT. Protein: CASSVDGRGTGELFF.

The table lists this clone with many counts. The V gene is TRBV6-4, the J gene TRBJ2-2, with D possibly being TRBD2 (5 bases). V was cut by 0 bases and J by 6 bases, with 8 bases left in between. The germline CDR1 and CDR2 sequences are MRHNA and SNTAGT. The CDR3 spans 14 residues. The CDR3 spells CASSDSVGAGELFF. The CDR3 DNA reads TGTGCCAGCAGTGACTCCGTGGGAGCCGGGGAGCTGTTTTTT.

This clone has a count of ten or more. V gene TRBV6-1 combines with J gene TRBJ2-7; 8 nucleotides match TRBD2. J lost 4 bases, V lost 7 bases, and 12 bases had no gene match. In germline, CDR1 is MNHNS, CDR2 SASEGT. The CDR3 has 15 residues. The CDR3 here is CASKSQAGVGYEQYF. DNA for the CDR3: TGTGCCAGCAAAAGTCAAGCGGGAGTTGGGTACGAGCAGTACTTC.

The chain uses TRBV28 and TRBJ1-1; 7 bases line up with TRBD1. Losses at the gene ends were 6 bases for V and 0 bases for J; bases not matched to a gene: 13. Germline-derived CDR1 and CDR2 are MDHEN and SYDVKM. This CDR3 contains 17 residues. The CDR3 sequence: CASSAQPDRPMNTEAFF. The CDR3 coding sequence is TGTGCCAGCAGCGCGCAGCCGGACAGGCCCATGAACACTGAAGCTTTCTTT.